This is a list of T cell receptor beta chains from one sample in a study of OX40 agonist ivuxolimab in advanced cancers. The repertoire was sequenced with immunoSEQ multiplex PCR; TCRdb's copy has only in-frame clones and lacks some. The table has tens of thousands of clones, around 87% seen once; the top ten hold about 3.6%. Sequences were derived from CD4+ or CD8+ T cells sorted from blood, sampled in a trial of the OX40 agonist ivuxolimab. The receptors stem from an adult with an advanced solid tumor such as melanoma, head and neck, liver or kidney cancer. CDR3s include the opening cysteine and the closing phenylalanine or tryptophan. Fields, in order: J gene, V gene, clone size, D gene, CDR3 protein, CDR3 DNA. D genes are given only for firm matches. Clone size appears in some rows only: once, few, many, or a class for an expanded clone.

TRBJ1-2 | TRBV27 | - | - | CASSREKGYTF | TGTGCCAGCAGCCGGGAAAAAGGCTACACCTTC
TRBJ2-7 | TRBV7-2 | few | - | CASSPQLRDFYEQYF | TGTGCCAGCAGCCCCCAGTTGAGGGACTTCTACGAGCAGTACTTC
TRBJ2-5 | TRBV11-3 | - | - | CASSLVGRETQYF | TGTGCCAGCAGCTTAGTTGGCCGAGAGACCCAGTACTTC
TRBJ2-2 | TRBV11-3 | - | - | CASSLSDITGELFF | TGTGCCAGCAGCTTGAGCGATATCACCGGGGAGCTGTTTTTT
TRBJ1-5 | TRBV6-1 | - | - | CASSTTGLNQPQHF | TGTGCCAGCAGTACAACAGGGCTCAATCAGCCCCAGCATTTT
TRBJ2-3 | TRBV12-5 | once | - | CASGFGRSTDTQYF | TGTGCTAGTGGTTTTGGGCGTAGCACAGATACGCAGTATTTT
TRBJ1-4 | TRBV4-1 | - | TRBD1 | CASSRTGTGYEKLFF | TGCGCCAGCAGCCGTACCGGGACAGGGTATGAAAAACTGTTTTTT
TRBJ2-3 | TRBV2 | once | TRBD2 | CARATSGKADTQYF | TGTGCCAGAGCGACTAGCGGGAAAGCAGATACGCAGTATTTT
TRBJ2-1 | TRBV30 | - | - | CAWSAGRSYEQFF | TGTGCCTGGAGCGCCGGCCGTAGCTATGAGCAGTTCTTC
TRBJ2-1 | TRBV11-3 | - | - | CASSSPLVSPSYNEQFF | TGTGCCAGCAGCTCCCCTTTAGTATCCCCGTCCTACAATGAGCAGTTCTTC
TRBJ1-4 | TRBV29-1 | - | - | CSVFYRGKTVF | TGCAGCGTTTTTTACAGAGGAAAAACTGTTTTT
TRBJ2-3 | TRBV15 | - | TRBD1 | CATSREGLTGGTTDTQYF | TGTGCCACCAGCAGAGAGGGCTTGACAGGGGGGACCACAGATACGCAGTATTTT
TRBJ2-1 | TRBV7-2 | - | TRBD2 | CASSSPGLAGGYNEQFF | TGTGCCAGCAGCTCTCCGGGACTAGCGGGAGGTTACAATGAGCAGTTCTTC
TRBJ2-7 | TRBV4-2 | - | TRBD2 | CASSQDHSGSGYEQYF | TGTGCCAGCAGCCAAGACCATAGCGGGAGCGGGTACGAGCAGTACTTC
TRBJ2-7 | TRBV6-5 | - | - | CAISEEVDGYEQYF | TGTGCCATCAGTGAGGAAGTTGACGGCTACGAGCAGTACTTC
TRBJ2-7 | TRBV2 | - | - | CASRRQFLGLSGEQYF | TGTGCCAGCAGGAGGCAGTTTTTGGGCCTAAGCGGGGAGCAGTACTTC
TRBJ1-1 | TRBV11-1 | once | - | CASSSDTEAFF | TGTGCCAGCAGCTCAGATACTGAAGCTTTCTTT
TRBJ1-5 | TRBV6-1 | - | - | CASRPELNQPQHF | TGTGCCAGCCGTCCGGAACTTAATCAGCCCCAGCATTTT
TRBJ1-5 | TRBV7-9 | - | - | CASSLAGLNQPQHF | TGTGCCAGCAGCTTAGCGGGACTCAATCAGCCCCAGCATTTT
TRBJ1-1 | TRBV28 | - | - | CASSSGGANTEAFF | TGTGCCAGCAGTTCCGGGGGGGCTAACACTGAAGCTTTCTTT
TRBJ2-1 | TRBV28 | - | - | CASTENGSYNEQFF | TGTGCCAGCACCGAAAATGGATCCTACAATGAGCAGTTCTTC
TRBJ1-5 | TRBV19 | - | TRBD1 | CASSPRDRGRGFRQPQHF | TGTGCCAGTAGTCCCCGGGACAGGGGCAGGGGTTTCCGACAGCCCCAGCATTTT
TRBJ2-3 | TRBV4-3 | - | TRBD2 | CASSQEAGLRTQYF | TGCGCCAGCAGCCAGGAAGCGGGATTAAGGACGCAGTATTTT
TRBJ1-4 | TRBV30 | - | - | CAWTGVTNEKLFF | TGTGCCTGGACTGGGGTCACTAATGAAAAACTGTTTTTT
TRBJ2-3 | TRBV7-9 | - | TRBD1 | CASSSGLGQFTDTQYF | TGTGCCAGCAGCTCCGGACTGGGACAGTTCACAGATACGCAGTATTTT
TRBJ1-4 | TRBV18 | - | TRBD1 | CASSQLRGPDEKLFF | TGTGCCAGCTCCCAACTCAGGGGGCCTGATGAAAAACTGTTTTTT
TRBJ1-4 | TRBV4-1 | - | TRBD1 | CASSHPPDRGGEKLFF | TGCGCCAGCAGCCACCCCCCGGACAGGGGAGGGGAAAAACTGTTTTTT